This TCR beta chain was obtained from a study of blood T cells in healthy people across ages. The use of a sample-barcoded 5' primer and a J-beta primer mix characterized a second PCR of about 6 to 11 cycles. From the 5' RACE reads, TCRdb called clonotypes with MiXCR, one entry per CDR3 protein. The sample has around 780,000 distinct CDR3 sequences, roughly 24% seen once. There are 18 residues in the CDR3. Germline CDR1 SGHRS, CDR2 YFSETQ. The V end lost 7 bases, the J end lost 0 bases, and 20 bases lay between the germline ends. The same sample was also used in a study of T cells of mothers and their children.

The sequencing input was blood. The source is a boy between 10 and 17 years old in good health. The V call is TRBV5-1, the J call TRBJ2-6; D not certain. CDR3 sequence reads: CASFGPRAKYSGANVLTF. The DNA of the CDR3 is TGCGCCAGCTTCGGTCCCCGGGCCAAATACTCTGGGGCCAACGTCCTGACTTTC. The full variable domain, rest sourced from reference TRBV5-1 and TRBJ2-6, is KAGVTQTPRYLIKTRGQQVTLSCSPISGHRSVSWYQQTPGQGLQFLFEYFSETQRNKGNFPGRFSGRQFSNSRSEMNVSTLELGDSALYLCASFGPRAKYSGANVLTFGAGSRLTVL.